This T cell receptor beta chain was sequenced during a study of blood T cell repertoires in COVID-19. TCRdb's table, derived via immunoSEQ multiplex PCR, lists solely in-frame clones and lacks some. In the table there are more than 10,000 clones, 80% to 90% of which are singletons. Germline V gene sequence: CDR1 SGHAT, CDR2 FQNNGV. V was shortened by 3 bases and J by 7 bases, with 4 bases between the two germline ends. The CDR3 is 11 amino acids. The V call is TRBV11-2, the J call TRBJ2-1; D is unclear. The sequencing sample was made of peripheral blood. This receptor was identified in a human donor in a cohort sampled during active COVID-19. The CDR3 reads CASSFGNEQFF. The CDR3 DNA follows: TGTGCCAGCAGCTTCGGTAATGAGCAGTTCTTC. Based on the CDR3 plus reference TRBV11-2 and TRBJ2-1, the full variable domain is EAGVAQSPRYKIIEKRQSVAFWCNPISGHATLYWYQQILGQGPKLLIQFQNNGVVDDSQLPKDRFSAERLKGVDSTLKIQPAKLEDSAVYLCASSFGNEQFFGPGTRLTVL.